These T cell receptor beta chains were read from a single sample in a study of blood T cell repertoires in COVID-19. Repertoires were generated with immunoSEQ multiplex PCR, while TCRdb's copy carries only in-frame clones and drops some. The data hold about 150,000 clones, with around 85% observed a single time. Source material: peripheral blood. The source is an elderly man with COVID-19, enrolled during active disease. Both conserved end residues are trimmed from each CDR3. The order of the fields is CDR3 protein, V gene, D gene, CDR3 length, J gene. D genes are given only for firm matches.

CDR3: ASSLGGAVTDTQY; V: TRBV28; D: -; length: 13; J: TRBJ2-3
CDR3: ASSLGRNEKLF; V: TRBV7-8; D: -; length: 11; J: TRBJ1-4
CDR3: ASSEAGTGYSNQPQH; V: TRBV2; D: -; length: 15; J: TRBJ1-5
CDR3: ASSPNPSSGGPLITQY; V: TRBV28; D: TRBD2; length: 16; J: TRBJ2-3
CDR3: ASSLDRVDGYT; V: TRBV5-4; D: -; length: 11; J: TRBJ1-2
CDR3: ASSSRNLAPGELF; V: TRBV7-2; D: -; length: 13; J: TRBJ2-2
CDR3: ASSLAEAF; V: TRBV7-9; D: -; length: 8; J: TRBJ1-1
CDR3: ATFLLNTGELF; V: TRBV28; D: -; length: 11; J: TRBJ2-2
CDR3: ASNGRWGVNTEAF; V: TRBV2; D: -; length: 13; J: TRBJ1-1
CDR3: ASARQGPEAF; V: TRBV2; D: TRBD1; length: 10; J: TRBJ1-1
CDR3: ASSLRSGTGALNTEAF; V: TRBV7-3; D: TRBD1; length: 16; J: TRBJ1-1
CDR3: ASSSKTGGYGYT; V: TRBV5-4; D: TRBD1; length: 12; J: TRBJ1-2
CDR3: ASSLDRGGNYNEQF; V: TRBV5-4; D: -; length: 14; J: TRBJ2-1
CDR3: ATSKAGTNQPQH; V: TRBV15; D: -; length: 12; J: TRBJ1-5
CDR3: ASSDFSLEETQY; V: TRBV2; D: -; length: 12; J: TRBJ2-5
CDR3: ASTDRETEAF; V: TRBV27; D: TRBD1; length: 10; J: TRBJ1-1
CDR3: ASSLGTGAYEKLF; V: TRBV5-1; D: TRBD1; length: 13; J: TRBJ1-4
CDR3: ASSLEGAWATEAF; V: TRBV5-1; D: -; length: 13; J: TRBJ1-1
CDR3: ASSSQGLHEQY; V: TRBV6-6; D: -; length: 11; J: TRBJ2-7
CDR3: ASSLEGVAWGYNEQF; V: TRBV7-2; D: -; length: 15; J: TRBJ2-1
CDR3: ASSQDLDSLDTQY; V: TRBV4-2; D: -; length: 13; J: TRBJ2-3
CDR3: ASSTTGGSSYEQY; V: TRBV28; D: TRBD1; length: 13; J: TRBJ2-7
CDR3: ASSGSWAQETQY; V: TRBV4-3; D: -; length: 12; J: TRBJ2-5
CDR3: ASSQDLAGAGAQY; V: TRBV3-1/TRBV3-2; D: -; length: 13; J: TRBJ2-5
CDR3: ASSQRQPNNSPLH; V: TRBV6-2/TRBV6-3; D: -; length: 13; J: TRBJ1-6
CDR3: ASSPDSYEQF; V: TRBV12-3/TRBV12-4; D: -; length: 10; J: TRBJ2-1
CDR3: ASSSGETGELF; V: TRBV5-1; D: -; length: 11; J: TRBJ2-2
CDR3: ASSDRAWNTEAF; V: TRBV2; D: TRBD1; length: 12; J: TRBJ1-1
CDR3: ASSHRQGMTGELF; V: TRBV7-8; D: TRBD1; length: 13; J: TRBJ2-2
CDR3: ASSPSEQTQETQY; V: TRBV7-8; D: -; length: 13; J: TRBJ2-5
CDR3: ASSAAGFLGYT; V: TRBV9; D: -; length: 11; J: TRBJ1-2
CDR3: ASSRDRDAAKNIQY; V: TRBV7-2; D: TRBD1; length: 14; J: TRBJ2-4
CDR3: ASSPGLAGGNQETQY; V: TRBV3-1/TRBV3-2; D: TRBD2; length: 15; J: TRBJ2-5
CDR3: ASSEQGTSGVHEQY; V: TRBV9; D: TRBD2; length: 14; J: TRBJ2-7
CDR3: ASSLAGAGPRGEQY; V: TRBV11-1; D: -; length: 14; J: TRBJ2-7
CDR3: ASSPDRDREKLF; V: TRBV6-5; D: TRBD1; length: 12; J: TRBJ1-4
CDR3: ASSQWLAGGITDTQY; V: TRBV4-1; D: TRBD2; length: 15; J: TRBJ2-3
CDR3: ASSLHYRGRNQPQH; V: TRBV28; D: TRBD1; length: 14; J: TRBJ1-5
CDR3: ASSTGWDQPQH; V: TRBV18; D: -; length: 11; J: TRBJ1-5
CDR3: ASNPEGQRADTQY; V: TRBV6-5; D: -; length: 13; J: TRBJ2-3
CDR3: ASSPGWADTEAF; V: TRBV6-5; D: -; length: 12; J: TRBJ1-1
CDR3: ASSLPSGAKETQY; V: TRBV28; D: TRBD2; length: 13; J: TRBJ2-5
CDR3: ASSWSYEQY; V: TRBV12-3/TRBV12-4; D: -; length: 9; J: TRBJ2-7
CDR3: ASSVAGGADGYT; V: TRBV18; D: TRBD1; length: 12; J: TRBJ1-2
CDR3: ASSPTGGETQY; V: TRBV10-2; D: TRBD1; length: 11; J: TRBJ2-5
CDR3: ASALGQLNSPLH; V: TRBV19; D: TRBD1; length: 12; J: TRBJ1-6
CDR3: ASSLDRADYGYT; V: TRBV5-4; D: -; length: 12; J: TRBJ1-2
CDR3: ASSLNQGGYGYT; V: TRBV7-3; D: -; length: 12; J: TRBJ1-2
CDR3: ASSTRLAGYYEQY; V: TRBV6-6; D: TRBD2; length: 13; J: TRBJ2-7
CDR3: ASLTGATEAF; V: TRBV6-6; D: TRBD1; length: 10; J: TRBJ1-1
CDR3: ATAPGHPHPYEQY; V: TRBV24-1; D: -; length: 13; J: TRBJ2-7
CDR3: ASSFAFQGIVGELF; V: TRBV12-1; D: -; length: 14; J: TRBJ2-2
CDR3: ASSAQGANSPLH; V: TRBV9; D: TRBD1; length: 12; J: TRBJ1-6
CDR3: ASSYSYQGSDQPQH; V: TRBV6-5; D: -; length: 14; J: TRBJ1-5